This TCR beta chain stems from a study of blood T cell repertoires in COVID-19. Study context: Sample material is recorded as cDNA or gDNA derived from T cells, B-cell-depleted T cells, or PBMCs.

Per the authors' pipeline: It was from reference gene primer amplification that nucleated cell counts were estimated. Clones were read by immunoSEQ multiplex PCR, and TCRdb kept only the in-frame ones, dropping some. That table is the source of V, J and clone size, and D and trimming were worked out from the DNA. The sample has 150,000 or so clones, more than 80% seen once; the top ten hold 13%. Sequencing was done on a sample of peripheral blood. This receptor was identified in a man between 18 and 35 years old with COVID-19, enrolled during active disease.

The CDR3 DNA sequence: TGTGCCAGCAGCCTAAGCGGGAAAGGCACCGGGGAGCTGTTTTTT. Its translation is CASSLSGKGTGELFF. The gene calls are TRBV5-4 and TRBJ2-2, with TRBD2 matching over 7 bases. The germline V gene encodes CDR1 SGHNT and CDR2 YYREEE (reference sequence). The CDR3 spans 15 residues. The V segment lost 4 bases and the J segment 4 bases; nucleotides outside the gene matches: 7.